The 25 T cell receptor beta chains given below trace back to one sample, sequenced in a study of vaccination and CD4 T cells after COVID-19 (dated by TCRdb to 2021 to 2024). The library was produced with PCR. TCRdb lists the instrument as Illumina iSeq 100. DNA from cultured CD4+ T cells was subjected to TCR sequencing with the Oncomine TCR Beta short-read assay at the Johns Hopkins FTIC core. The QIAamp micro DNA kit was used to extract genomic DNA from the cultured CD4+ T cells. TCRdb itself trimmed the public reads at Q25 with fastp, ran MiXCR and retained productive beta chains. One record per CDR3 amino acid sequence lists the most common genes and DNA. For this sample there are approximately 9,500 distinct CDR3 sequences; about 35% appear just once. Around a quarter of the sample lies in the top ten. No antigen has been identified for these receptors. This specimen's treatment or condition label, per the study, means: roughly 10-day PBMC culture with coronavirus spike peptide pools or control peptides (ViraFEST assay). CD4+ T cells from unexposed donors were collected before the COVID-19 pandemic (2011-2018).

Specimen: CD4+ T cells from blood, cultured in vitro. The origin of the receptors is a human donor in good health.

This chain connects TRBV2 to TRBJ1-2, with D perhaps matching TRBD1 (6 bases). Trimming stripped 5 bases from V and 8 bases from J, with 15 bases between. Germline CDR1 and CDR2: SNHLY and FYNNEI. The CDR3 has 13 amino acids. The CDR3 protein is CASSIQGKGGYTF. CDR3 in DNA: TGTGCCAGCAGTATACAGGGAAAGGGCGGCTACACCTTC.

This clonotype turned up a few times. V is TRBV24-1 and J is TRBJ1-1; weak D call: TRBD1 (6 bases). Per the germline V gene, CDR1 is KGHDR and CDR2 is SFDVKD. Trimming removed 8 bases from V and 1 base from J, with 13 bases in between. The CDR3 has 14 amino acids. The CDR3 nucleotides read TGTGCCACCATGGACAGTTCGTCGAACACTGAAGCTTTCTTT. It encodes CATMDSSSNTEAFF.

By share, this clonotype counts as medium-sized. The V call is TRBV20-1, the J call TRBJ1-2; a possible D gene is TRBD1 (6 bases). From germline, CDR1 is DFQATT and CDR2 SNEGSKA (reference sequence). The CDR3 totals 13 residues. The CDR3 DNA reads TGCAACGGCTGGCTGGGGGCCAGCTATGGCTACACCTTC. It encodes CNGWLGASYGYTF.

This clonotype was observed once. This may arise from a read error, as a much more abundant clone is one base away. The chain combines TRBV27 with TRBJ1-5; D ambiguous. The length of the CDR3 is 13 residues. The V and J ends lost 3 bases and 3 bases respectively, with 6 bases between them. Germline loops: CDR1 MNHEY, CDR2 SMNVEV (reference sequence). The CDR3 nucleotides are TGTGCCAGCAGTTTGCGTGACAATCAGCCCCAGCATTTT. It encodes CASSLRDNQPQHF.

The gene calls are TRBV11-3 and TRBJ2-5; 7 nucleotides line up with TRBD2. Germline CDR1 is SGHNT and CDR2 is YENEEA. V shed 5 bases, J shed 4 bases, and the junction held 13 bases outside the gene matches. The CDR3 sequence is 16 residues long. This CDR3 is CASSPGLAGDLETQYF. DNA of the CDR3: TGTGCCAGCAGCCCCGGCCTTGCGGGAGATTTAGAGACCCAGTACTTC.

In its sample, this clonotype was seen a few times. This sequence joins TRBV27 and TRBJ2-2; TRBD1 is a possible D gene (6 bases). The germline V gene has CDR1 MNHEY and CDR2 SMNVEV (reference sequence). The CDR3 covers 14 residues. The germline V and J ends were trimmed by 5 bases and 5 bases, with 12 bases remaining between them. CDR3 in amino acids: CASSAKQGTGELFF. The CDR3 DNA follows: TGTGCCAGCAGTGCCAAACAGGGAACCGGGGAGCTGTTTTTT.

This clonotype was seen only once. The chain carries TRBV29-1 and TRBJ2-1; D unclear. Germline loops: CDR1 SQVTM, CDR2 ANQGSEA. V lost 3 bases to trimming and J lost 0 bases, with 3 bases between them. This CDR3 is 12 amino acids long. CDR3 coding DNA: TGCAGCGTTGACGACTCCTACAATGAGCAGTTCTTC. Its translation is CSVDDSYNEQFF.

The V call is TRBV7-2, the J call TRBJ1-5, with D possibly matching TRBD1 (6 bases). The CDR3 runs to 14 residues. CDR1 SGHTA and CDR2 FQGNSA come from the germline V gene. Between the trimmed V and J ends, which lost 4 bases and 7 bases, there was a span of 14 bases. CDR3 residues: CASSYSDSFQPQHF. CDR3 DNA: TGTGCCAGCAGCTACTCGGACAGTTTCCAGCCCCAGCATTTT. Full variable domain (rest looked up from reference TRBV7-2 and TRBJ1-5): GAGVSQSPSNKVTEKGKDVELRCDPISGHTALYWYRQSLGQGLEFLIYFQGNSAPDKSGLPSDRFSAERTGGSVSTLTIQRTQQEDSAVYLCASSYSDSFQPQHFGDGTRLSIL.

The rearrangement joins TRBV4-2 to TRBJ1-1; possibly TRBD1 for D (5 bases). The CDR3 has 14 residues. Per germline, CDR1 LGHNA and CDR2 YNFKEQ. V lost 3 bases and J 10 bases, leaving 18 bases between the germline ends. The CDR3 sequence: CASSQLSTGGVAFF. The CDR3 DNA sequence: TGTGCCAGCAGCCAGCTGAGCACAGGAGGAGTAGCTTTCTTT.

This clonotype was seen a few times. The V and J genes are TRBV15 and TRBJ1-5; D is unclear. CDR1 is LNHNV and CDR2 is YYDKDF in the germline V gene (reference sequence). The ends were cut back, 0 bases at V and 5 bases at J, with 5 bases in the middle. The CDR3 contains 13 residues. The DNA of the CDR3 is TGTGCCACCAGCAGAGATTCCCATCAGCCCCAGCATTTT. Protein product: CATSRDSHQPQHF.

The genes are TRBV28 and TRBJ1-5, with 7 bases fitting TRBD1. Trimming at V came to 2 bases and at J to 0 bases, leaving 10 bases not matched to a gene. The CDR3 is 18 residues long. Germline CDR1 reads MDHEN; CDR2 reads SYDVKM. CDR3 DNA: TGTGCCAGCAGTTTAAGGCAGGGGGGGACGGTTAGCAATCAGCCCCAGCATTTT. It yields the protein CASSLRQGGTVSNQPQHF.

In its sample, this clonotype was seen a few times. The chain combines TRBV6-5 with TRBJ1-2; TRBD1 might be the D (5 bases). CDR1 MNHEY and CDR2 SVGAGI come from the germline V gene. V was pared by 4 bases and J by 3 bases, with 15 bases between. The CDR3 runs 15 residues. CDR3 in amino acids: CASSSGTQPYYGYTF. As DNA, the CDR3 is TGTGCCAGCAGTTCAGGGACCCAACCCTACTATGGCTACACCTTC.

This clonotype was observed a few times. The rearrangement links TRBV20-1 to TRBJ2-1, with D unresolved. CDR3 length: 14 amino acids. CDR1 is DFQATT and CDR2 is SNEGSKA in the germline V gene (reference sequence). Trimming shortened V by 6 bases and J by 3 bases, and 15 bases separated the two germline ends. CDR3 residues: CSAPRSSFYNEQFF. DNA for the CDR3: TGCAGTGCCCCTAGATCCTCCTTCTACAATGAGCAGTTCTTC.

Only one count was recorded for this clonotype. This chain joins TRBV5-1 and TRBJ2-1, with D maybe TRBD2 (6 bases). Germline CDR1 and CDR2: SGHRS and YFSETQ. With 6 bases removed from V and 8 bases from J, the gap between germline ends came to 12 bases. This CDR3 has 12 amino acids. The CDR3 DNA reads as TGCGCCAGCATGGGTAGCGGCGATGAGCAGTTCTTC. It specifies CASMGSGDEQFF.

This clonotype came up a few times. The rearrangement links TRBV4-2 to TRBJ2-1; a weak D match, TRBD2 (6 bases). Trimming pared 0 bases from V and 6 bases from J, leaving 15 bases between. This CDR3 comprises 16 residues. The germline gives CDR1 LGHNA, CDR2 YNFKEQ. CDR3 sequence: CASSQDPTGVGNEQFF. CDR3 DNA sequence: TGTGCCAGCAGCCAAGATCCGACGGGAGTTGGCAATGAGCAGTTCTTC.

This clonotype was detected only a few times. The chain joins TRBV20-1 to TRBJ2-3, with D tentatively TRBD2 (5 bases). Germline V gives CDR1 DFQATT, CDR2 SNEGSKA (reference sequence). The CDR3 extends over 16 amino acids. The ends were cut back, 0 bases at V and 0 bases at J, with 13 bases in the middle. The CDR3 spells CSARDPWASSTDTQYF. In nucleotides, the CDR3 is TGCAGTGCTAGAGATCCGTGGGCTAGCAGCACAGATACGCAGTATTTT.

This clonotype was observed once. This may be a read error: a much more frequent sequence differs by one nucleotide. The chain carries TRBV7-2 and TRBJ1-2, with 9 bases lining up with TRBD1. The germline gives CDR1 SGHTA, CDR2 FQGNSA. The CDR3 is 14 amino acids. The CDR3 reads CAGSPTGGGNGYTF. CDR3 DNA sequence: TGTGCCGGCAGCCCAACAGGGGGCGGTAATGGCTACACCTTC. Full variable domain (missing parts from reference TRBV7-2 and TRBJ1-2): GAGVSQSPSNKVTEKGKDVELRCDPISGHTALYWYRQSLGQGLEFLIYFQGNSAPDKSGLPSDRFSAERTGGSVSTLTIQRTQQEDSAVYLCAGSPTGGGNGYTFGSGTRLTVV.

The rearrangement links TRBV5-1 to TRBJ2-5; D unclear. The V end was cut by 3 bases, the J end by 0 bases, with 3 bases between. Germline CDR1 and CDR2: SGHRS and YFSETQ. This CDR3 is 12 amino acids long. DNA for the CDR3: TGCGCCAGCAGCTACGACCAAGAGACCCAGTACTTC. Protein sequence: CASSYDQETQYF.

The chain employs TRBV4-3 and TRBJ1-1, with 8 bases aligning to TRBD1. Germline V gene data show CDR1 as LGHNA and CDR2 as YSLEER. The junction had 20 bases not matched to a gene; V was cut back by 5 bases and J by 3 bases. This CDR3 has 19 residues. This chain's CDR3 is CASSYSAPGQDLSDTEAFF. CDR3 DNA: TGCGCCAGCAGCTACTCCGCCCCGGGACAGGATTTGAGTGACACTGAAGCTTTCTTT.

The chain couples TRBV6-1 to TRBJ2-1; TRBD2 aligns across 9 bases. Germline CDR1 and CDR2: MNHNS and SASEGT. The CDR3 length is 14 residues. V shed 5 bases, J shed 5 bases, and the junction held 4 bases outside the gene matches. The CDR3 nucleotides read TGTGCCAGCAGTCGGACTAGCGCAGACAATGAGCAGTTCTTC. Amino acids: CASSRTSADNEQFF.

Only a few counts were recorded for this clonotype. The V and J genes are TRBV6-2 or TRBV6-3 and TRBJ2-7; 11 nucleotides line up with TRBD1. V lost 2 bases, J lost 3 bases, and 0 bases stayed unmatched. This CDR3 region has 14 residues. CDR1 MNHEY and CDR2 SVGEGT come from the germline V gene. The DNA for the CDR3 is TGTGCCAGCAGTTACGGGACAGGGGGCTACGAGCAGTACTTC. This gives the protein CASSYGTGGYEQYF.

The rearrangement joins TRBV20-1 to TRBJ1-4; D is ambiguous. Germline values: CDR1 DFQATT, CDR2 SNEGSKA (reference sequence). The ends were cut back, 3 bases at V and 13 bases at J, with 21 bases in the middle. The CDR3 consists of 14 residues. Here the CDR3 DNA reads TGCAGTGCTAGCCCCCCCAACTCGGGAAAAGGACTGTTTTTT. This codes for CSASPPNSGKGLFF.

J is TRBJ2-1 and V is TRBV7-2; TRBD1 might be the D (6 bases). Germline CDR1 and CDR2: SGHTA and FQGNSA. Between the trimmed V and J ends, which lost 5 bases and 15 bases, there was a span of 23 bases. This CDR3 spans 14 amino acids. CDR3 region: CASSPGQTTVRLFF. The CDR3 DNA reads TGTGCCAGCAGCCCCGGACAGACCACCGTCCGGCTGTTCTTC.

The chain uses TRBV5-3 and TRBJ1-6; the D gene is possibly TRBD1 (5 bases). TRBV5-3 is filed as an ORF, its function uncertain. Deletions cut 4 bases from V and 7 bases from J, with 18 bases between. The CDR3 is made up of 16 amino acids. The CDR3: CARSNGTDVGNSPLHF. The CDR3, as DNA: TGTGCCAGAAGCAATGGGACGGACGTCGGAAATTCACCCCTCCACTTT.

CDR3 DNA sequence: TGCAGTGCTGAGGGGCATGGTGTGGGAAAGACCCAGTACTTC. It is translated as CSAEGHGVGKTQYF. The chain has TRBV20-1 and TRBJ2-5, with D perhaps being TRBD1 or TRBD2 (5 bases each). The CDR3 extends over 14 amino acids. Trimming took off 5 bases at V and 6 bases at J, with 19 bases between the two ends. Germline V gives CDR1 DFQATT, CDR2 SNEGSKA (reference sequence).